This T cell receptor (beta chain) was sequenced for a study of early T cells in non-severe SARS-CoV-2 infection listed by TCRdb under 2021. In the study overall: Because TCR sequencing was done on bulk RNA from unsorted whole blood, the alpha and beta chains could not be paired.

A case-control design nested within a healthcare worker cohort in London, UK, was used, with weekly nasopharyngeal swab PCR tests and blood sampling performed. Healthcare workers were recruited during the week of the UK lockdown, between 23 and 31 March 2020, and followed weekly for up to roughly 15 weeks. CDR3 length: 19 amino acids, cysteine to phenylalanine. Only CDR3 DNA is held: 57 bases, read in frame from base 1. Relative to germline, V is missing 0 bases and J is missing 0 bases, with 13 bases of the junction outside any gene match. The germline V gene (reference sequence) specifies DFQATT as CDR1 and SNEGSKA as CDR2. Library creation used 5' RACE. The sample was run on a NextSeq 500. Unique molecular identifiers were attached to individual cDNA molecules in the TCR library protocol so that sequencing error and PCR bias could be corrected. Both TCR alpha and beta chains were sequenced, and tight co-correlation was observed between alpha and beta sequence abundances in each sample. As for how the authors treated the data: V gene, J gene and CDR3 annotation of TCR sequences was performed with Decombinator V4. Expanded TCRs were defined as changing significantly between any two time points under a Poisson model with p below 0.0001. TCR abundances were normalised to the total number of TCRs sequenced per sample and were expressed as counts per million. TRAV1-2 paired with TRAJ12, TRAJ20 or TRAJ33 defined MAIT TCRs, while TRAV10 paired with TRAJ18 defined iNKT TCRs. VDJdb, accessed 1 November 2021, was searched for CMV, EBV and SARS-CoV-2 annotated TCRs, with TCRs annotated for multiple antigens excluded. The raw public reads went through TCRdb reprocessing: fastp at Q25, MiXCR clone calling, in-frame beta chains kept. Rows are combined by CDR3 protein, so each entry shows the most common genes and DNA. None of the V and J calls come from the authors' own analysis; TCRdb made them. For this sample the table gives more than 85,000 distinct CDR3 sequences, of which roughly an eighth were detected only once. The ten largest account for around 4% of the sample.

With respect to this clonotype: Its antigen specificity is not known. Per-nucleotide qualities are absent, and no much larger clonotype sits a single base away.

The research as a whole found: VDJdb matching was skewed toward anti-spike CD8 responses, so virus-specific expansions were likely underestimated and private and CD4 specificities were missed.

The sequences come from whole blood, collected at baseline. The sequence derives from an adult who was a healthcare worker with PCR-confirmed SARS-CoV-2 infection or an uninfected control (not recorded which). The V gene is TRBV20-1 and the J gene is TRBJ2-3; 9 bases in between match TRBD2. The DNA sequence is given as TGCAGTGCTAGAGACGGTAGGCTAGCGGGAAGCCTTAGCACAGATACGCAGTATTTT. Translated, it reads CSARDGRLAGSLSTDTQYF.